Sequencing of this T cell receptor beta chain was carried out in a study of Graves' ophthalmopathy and Graves' hyperthyroidism. Study at large: Peripheral blood was gathered at first diagnosis, ahead of any treatment whatsoever.

Investigators amplified TCR beta CDR3 regions from RNA transcripts. First-round RT-PCR employed HTBI primers, with a second-round multiplex PCR after it. TCRdb recomputed calls from the multiplex PCR reads with MiXCR, one row per CDR3 protein. The sample carries 300,000 to 400,000 distinct CDR3 sequences, roughly 17% recorded once. The CDR3 is made up of 17 amino acids. Germline V gene lookup returns CDR1 SQVTM and CDR2 ANQGSEA. The sample taken for sequencing was peripheral blood. The sequence came from an adult man with Graves' ophthalmopathy. The chain is built from TRBV29-1 and TRBJ2-7; TRBD2 aligns across 7 bases. The J call may be mistaken, given a closer DNA end match to TRBJ2-1. CDR3 amino acids: CSVEEGGAIGRTYEQFF. The CDR3, as DNA: TGCAGCGTTGAAGAGGGAGGGGCTATCGGGAGGACCTACGAGCAGTTCTTC.